The 3 T cell receptor beta chains below were found in one sample sequenced in a study of identical twins (dated by TCRdb to the mid-2010s). The protocol used for the library was 5' RACE. TCRdb names Illumina HiSeq 2000 as the instrument used. The public reads were run again by TCRdb, first through fastp at Q25 and then through MiXCR, and only productive beta chains were kept. Entries that share a CDR3 protein sequence are merged under the most common genes and DNA. The sample includes 1,800,000 or so distinct CDR3 sequences, with less than 40% observed a single time. The ten largest clones add up to 0.25% to 0.3% of the sample. Sequences were obtained from cord blood. The receptors were sampled from a newborn girl in good health.

The J gene is TRBJ1-1, the V gene TRBV2; 7 nucleotides line up with TRBD1. V shed 2 bases, J shed 0 bases, and the junction held 3 bases outside the gene matches. The CDR3 loop spans 15 amino acids. Germline V gene lookup returns CDR1 SNHLY and CDR2 FYNNEI. The CDR3 loop is CASSEYRGLNTEAFF. The CDR3 DNA reads TGTGCCAGCAGTGAATACAGGGGTTTGAACACTGAAGCTTTCTTT. Full variable domain (remainder filled in from reference TRBV2 and TRBJ1-1): EPEVTQTPSHQVTQMGQEVILRCVPISNHLYFYWYRQILGQKVEFLVSFYNNEISEKSEIFDDQFSVERPDGSNFTLKIRSTKLEDSAMYFCASSEYRGLNTEAFFGQGTRLTVV.

The gene calls are TRBV7-9 and TRBJ1-1; 7 bases line up with TRBD1. Trimming at V came to 6 bases and at J to 1 base, leaving 8 bases not matched to a gene. Looked up from germline, CDR1 is SEHNR and CDR2 is FQNEAQ (reference sequence). CDR3 length equals 15 residues. The CDR3 DNA sequence: TGTGCCAGCAGATATTTCCGGGACAGGAACACTGAAGCTTTCTTT. Translated, it gives CASRYFRDRNTEAFF.

The chain is built from TRBV12-3 or TRBV12-4 and TRBJ2-7; 8 bases fit TRBD1. Unmatched junction bases numbered 9, after V lost 5 bases and J lost 3 bases. The CDR3 extends over 15 amino acids. The CDR3: CASSRLGTGLYEQYF. CDR3 coding DNA: TGTGCCAGCAGTCGTCTAGGGACAGGCCTCTACGAGCAGTACTTC.